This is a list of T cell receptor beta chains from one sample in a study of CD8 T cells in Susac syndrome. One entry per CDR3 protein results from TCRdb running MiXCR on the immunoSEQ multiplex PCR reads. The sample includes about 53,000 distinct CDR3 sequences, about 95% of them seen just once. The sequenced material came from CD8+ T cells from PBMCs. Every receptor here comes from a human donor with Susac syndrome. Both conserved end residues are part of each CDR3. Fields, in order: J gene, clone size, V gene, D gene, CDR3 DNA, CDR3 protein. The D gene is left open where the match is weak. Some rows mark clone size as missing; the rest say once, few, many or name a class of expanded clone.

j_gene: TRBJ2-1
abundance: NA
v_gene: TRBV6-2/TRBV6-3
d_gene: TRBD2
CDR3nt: TGTGCCAGCAGTTACCGGCTAGCGGGGGCCATTTACAATGAGCAGTTCTTC
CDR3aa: CASSYRLAGAIYNEQFF

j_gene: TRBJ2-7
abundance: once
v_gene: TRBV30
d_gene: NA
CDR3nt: TGTGCCTGGAATAGGGGCTCCTCCTACGAGCAGTACTTC
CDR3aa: CAWNRGSSYEQYF

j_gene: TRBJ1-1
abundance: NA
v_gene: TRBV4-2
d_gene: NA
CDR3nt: TGTGCCAGCAGCCAAGACAGCACTGAAGCTTTCTTT
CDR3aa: CASSQDSTEAFF

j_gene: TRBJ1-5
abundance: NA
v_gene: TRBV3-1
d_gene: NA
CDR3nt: TGTGCCAGCAGCCAAGGGTTGGGGGCACAAGGTCAGCCCCAGCATTTT
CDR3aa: CASSQGLGAQGQPQHF

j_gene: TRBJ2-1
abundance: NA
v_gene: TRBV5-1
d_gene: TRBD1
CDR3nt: TGCGCCAGCAGCGTGGACAGGGGGCAGTTCTTC
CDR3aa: CASSVDRGQFF

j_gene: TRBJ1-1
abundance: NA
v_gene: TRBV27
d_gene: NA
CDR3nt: TGTGCCAGCAGACTGAATTTGAACACTGAAGCTTTCTTT
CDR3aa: CASRLNLNTEAFF

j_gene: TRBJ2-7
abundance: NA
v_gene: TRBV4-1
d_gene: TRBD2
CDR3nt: TGCGCCAGCAGTCCTAGCGGGGGGGCTCGAGAGCAGTACTTC
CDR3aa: CASSPSGGAREQYF

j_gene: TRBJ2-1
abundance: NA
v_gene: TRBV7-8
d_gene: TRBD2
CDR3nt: TGTGCCAGCAGTGAACGGCGCCTAGCGGGGACCAATGAGCAGTTCTTC
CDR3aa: CASSERRLAGTNEQFF

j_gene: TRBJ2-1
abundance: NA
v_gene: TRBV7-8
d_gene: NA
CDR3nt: TGTGCCAGCAGGGAGACAGAAAATGAGCAGTTCTTC
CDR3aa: CASRETENEQFF

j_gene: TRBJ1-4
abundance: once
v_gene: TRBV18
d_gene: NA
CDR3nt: TGTGCCAGCTCACCGGAGGGGGGAGATAATGAAAAACTGTTTTTT
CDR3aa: CASSPEGGDNEKLFF

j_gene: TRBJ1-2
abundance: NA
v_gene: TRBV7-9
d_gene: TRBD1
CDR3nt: TGTGCCAGCAGCCCAACAGGGGAGAGGGACTATGGCTACACCTTC
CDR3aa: CASSPTGERDYGYTF

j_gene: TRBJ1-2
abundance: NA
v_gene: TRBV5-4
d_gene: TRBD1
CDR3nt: TGTGCCAGCGCTACCGGCCGACAGGGTAACTATGGCTACACCTTC
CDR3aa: CASATGRQGNYGYTF

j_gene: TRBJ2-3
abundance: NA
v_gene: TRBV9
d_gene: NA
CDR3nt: TGTGCCAGCAGCGACCCCCCTTATTTT
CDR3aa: CASSDPPYF

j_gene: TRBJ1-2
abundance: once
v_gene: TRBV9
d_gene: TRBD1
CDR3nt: TGTGCCAGCAGCCCAACGGGACAGTCTATTAACTATGGCTACACCTTC
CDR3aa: CASSPTGQSINYGYTF

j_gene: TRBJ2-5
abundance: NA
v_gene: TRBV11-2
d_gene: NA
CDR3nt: TGTGCCAGCAGCTTAGTTGGACAGCGGGAGACCCAGTACTTC
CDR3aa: CASSLVGQRETQYF

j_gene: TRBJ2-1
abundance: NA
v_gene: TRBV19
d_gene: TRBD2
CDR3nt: TGTGCCAGTAGATGGGGGGGGGAGCAGTTCTTC
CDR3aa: CASRWGGEQFF

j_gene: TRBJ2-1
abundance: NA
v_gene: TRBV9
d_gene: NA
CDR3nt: TGTGCCAGCAGCGTAGATGGTAGTCTCTACAATGAGCAGTTCTTC
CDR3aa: CASSVDGSLYNEQFF

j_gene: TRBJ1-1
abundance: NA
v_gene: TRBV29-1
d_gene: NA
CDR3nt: TGCAGCGTTGAAGAGCAGTTCACGCCTAACACTGAAGCTTTCTTT
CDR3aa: CSVEEQFTPNTEAFF

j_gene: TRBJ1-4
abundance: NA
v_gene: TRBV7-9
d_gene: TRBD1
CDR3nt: TGTGCCAGCAGCTTAGGCAGGGGGAATAATGAAAAACTGTTTTTT
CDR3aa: CASSLGRGNNEKLFF

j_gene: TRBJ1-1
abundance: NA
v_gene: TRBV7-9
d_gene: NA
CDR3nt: TGTGCCAGCAGCTCAGGGACCAGGTGGGCTGAAGCTTTCTTT
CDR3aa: CASSSGTRWAEAFF

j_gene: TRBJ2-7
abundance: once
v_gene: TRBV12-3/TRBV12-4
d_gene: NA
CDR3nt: TGTGCCAGCAGTTTAACGGGGTCTCACGAGCAGTACTTC
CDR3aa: CASSLTGSHEQYF

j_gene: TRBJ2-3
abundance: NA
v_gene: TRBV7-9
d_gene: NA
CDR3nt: TGTGCCAGCAGCTTAGACTTCTCTAGCACAGATACGCAGTATTTT
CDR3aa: CASSLDFSSTDTQYF

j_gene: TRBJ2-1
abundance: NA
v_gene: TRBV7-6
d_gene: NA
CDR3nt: TGTGCCAGCAGCATTAGCTACAATGAGCAGTTCTTC
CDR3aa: CASSISYNEQFF

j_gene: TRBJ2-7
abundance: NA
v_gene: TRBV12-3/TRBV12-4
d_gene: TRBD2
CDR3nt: TGTGCCAGCAGTCAGGGACTAGCGCATACAGTGCAGTACTTC
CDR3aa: CASSQGLAHTVQYF

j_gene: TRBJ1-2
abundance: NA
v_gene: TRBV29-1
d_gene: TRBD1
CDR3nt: TGCAGCGTTCCGGACAGGGAGTCCTATGGCTACACCTTC
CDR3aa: CSVPDRESYGYTF

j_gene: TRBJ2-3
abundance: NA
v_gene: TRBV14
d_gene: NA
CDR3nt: TGTGCCAGCAGCCAAGAGACTTCGGACAGCTCCACAGATACGCAGTATTTT
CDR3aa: CASSQETSDSSTDTQYF

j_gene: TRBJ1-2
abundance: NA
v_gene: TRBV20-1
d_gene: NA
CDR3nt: TGCAGTGCAACAATGACAGACTATGGCTACACCTTC
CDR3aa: CSATMTDYGYTF

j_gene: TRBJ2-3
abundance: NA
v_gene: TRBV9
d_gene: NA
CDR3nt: TGTGCCAGCGATGAGGGGAGTGGTACGCAGTATTTT
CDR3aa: CASDEGSGTQYF

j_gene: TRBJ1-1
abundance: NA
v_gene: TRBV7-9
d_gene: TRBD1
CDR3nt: TGTGCCAGCAGCTTTCCAGACAGGGCGGGCACTGAAGCTTTCTTT
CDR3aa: CASSFPDRAGTEAFF

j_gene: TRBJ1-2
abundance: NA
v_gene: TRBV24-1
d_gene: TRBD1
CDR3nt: TGTGCCACCAGTGATTCAGGGGGCAATGGCTACACCTTC
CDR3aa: CATSDSGGNGYTF

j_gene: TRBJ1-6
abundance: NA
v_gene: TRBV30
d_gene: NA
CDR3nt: TGTGCCTGGAGTGTGGGGTTGGGCTCACCCCTCCACTTT
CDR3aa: CAWSVGLGSPLHF

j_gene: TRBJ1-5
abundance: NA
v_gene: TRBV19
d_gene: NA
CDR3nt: TGTGCCAGTAGTGCCTTAAATCAGCCCCAGCATTTT
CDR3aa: CASSALNQPQHF

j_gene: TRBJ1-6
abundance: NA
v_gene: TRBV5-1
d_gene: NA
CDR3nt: TGCGCCAGCAGCTTGGAGCAGAACAATTCACCCCTCCACTTT
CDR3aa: CASSLEQNNSPLHF

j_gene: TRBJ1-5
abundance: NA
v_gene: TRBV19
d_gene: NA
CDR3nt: TGTGCCAGTAGCCTTAACCGGGGGGCGGTTAATCAGCCCCAGCATTTT
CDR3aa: CASSLNRGAVNQPQHF

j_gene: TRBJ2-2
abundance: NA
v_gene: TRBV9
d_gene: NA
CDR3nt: TGTGCCAGCACGGCTAGCAACACCGGGGAGCTGTTTTTT
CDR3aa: CASTASNTGELFF

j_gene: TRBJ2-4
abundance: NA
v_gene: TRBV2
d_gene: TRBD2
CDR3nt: TGTGCCAGCAGCGATGCGGGGGGGCAGTCGTACTTC
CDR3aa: CASSDAGGQSYF

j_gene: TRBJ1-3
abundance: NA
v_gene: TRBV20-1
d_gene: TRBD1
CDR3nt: TGCAGTGCTAGGAGAGGGGGCCCTGGAAACACCATATATTTT
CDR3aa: CSARRGGPGNTIYF

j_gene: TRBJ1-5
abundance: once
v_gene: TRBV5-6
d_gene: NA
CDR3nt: TGTGCCAGCAGGGAAAGTTGGAGCAATCAGCCCCAGCATTTT
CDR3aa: CASRESWSNQPQHF

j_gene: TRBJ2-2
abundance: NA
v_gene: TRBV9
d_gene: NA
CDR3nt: TGTGCCAGCAGCGGGGGGGCCGACACCGGGGAGCTGTTTTTT
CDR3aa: CASSGGADTGELFF

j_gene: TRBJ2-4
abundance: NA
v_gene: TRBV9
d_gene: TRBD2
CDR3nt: TGTGCCAGCAGCGCTAGCGGGGGGGGAGGCAAAAACATTCAGTACTTC
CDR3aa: CASSASGGGGKNIQYF

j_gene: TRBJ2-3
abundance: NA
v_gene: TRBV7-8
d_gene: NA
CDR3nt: TGTGCCAGCAGCTTATCTTCGCCAGAAGATACGCAGTATTTT
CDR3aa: CASSLSSPEDTQYF

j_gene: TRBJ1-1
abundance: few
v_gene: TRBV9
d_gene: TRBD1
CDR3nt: TGTGCCAGCAGCGTAGGGGACAGGAACACTGAAGCTTTCTTT
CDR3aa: CASSVGDRNTEAFF

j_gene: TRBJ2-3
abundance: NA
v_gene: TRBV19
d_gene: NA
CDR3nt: TGTGCCAGCAACCCGGGGTACGCGGCGGGGCCCACAGATACGCAGTATTTT
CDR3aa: CASNPGYAAGPTDTQYF

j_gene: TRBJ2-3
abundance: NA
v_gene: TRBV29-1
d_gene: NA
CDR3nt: TGCAGCTTAACACCGCCTTTACAGGGAACTAGCACAGATACGCAGTATTTT
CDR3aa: CSLTPPLQGTSTDTQYF

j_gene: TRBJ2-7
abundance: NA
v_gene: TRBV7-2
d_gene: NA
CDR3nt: TGTGCCAGCAGCCCATGGACAGCTTACGAGCAGTACTTC
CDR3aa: CASSPWTAYEQYF

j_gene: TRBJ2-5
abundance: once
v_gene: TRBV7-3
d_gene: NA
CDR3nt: TGTGCCAGCAGCTTAAGAGGACAGTACCAAGAGACCCAGTACTTC
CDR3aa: CASSLRGQYQETQYF

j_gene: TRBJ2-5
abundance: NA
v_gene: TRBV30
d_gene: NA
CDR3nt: TGTGCCTGGGAGACCCGGAGGGGAGAGACCCAGTACTTC
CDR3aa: CAWETRRGETQYF

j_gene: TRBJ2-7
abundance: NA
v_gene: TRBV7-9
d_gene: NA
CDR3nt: TGTGCCAGCAGCCCCAGGGGATCCCACGAGCAGTACTTC
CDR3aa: CASSPRGSHEQYF

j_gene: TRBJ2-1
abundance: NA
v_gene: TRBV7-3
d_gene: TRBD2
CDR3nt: TGTGCCAGCAGCCTATCCGGGGGGATGCAGTTCTTC
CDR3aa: CASSLSGGMQFF

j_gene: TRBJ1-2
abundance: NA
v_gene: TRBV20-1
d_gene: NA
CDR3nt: TGCAGTGCTAGCGGACAGATTACTAACTATGGCTACACCTTC
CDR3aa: CSASGQITNYGYTF

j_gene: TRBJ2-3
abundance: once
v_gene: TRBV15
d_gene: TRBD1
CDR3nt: TGTGCCACCAGCGTAGACAGGGGCCTCACAGATACGCAGTATTTT
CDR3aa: CATSVDRGLTDTQYF

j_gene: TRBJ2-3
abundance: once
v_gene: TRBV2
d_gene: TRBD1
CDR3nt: TGTGCCAGCAGTGGCCCGGGACAGACAAGCACAGATACGCAGTATTTT
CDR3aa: CASSGPGQTSTDTQYF